A selection of T cell receptor beta chains follows, all from one sample in a study of blood T cell repertoires in COVID-19. Profiling relied on immunoSEQ multiplex PCR, and the TCRdb table lists in-frame clones only, not all of them. The sample lists some 120,000 clones; 70% to 80% were seen once. Sequenced input: peripheral blood. These receptors all come from a human donor in a cohort sampled during active COVID-19. Each CDR3 is given with its conserved first and last residue. Fields, in order: clone size, J gene, V gene, D gene, CDR3 DNA, CDR3 protein. A D gene is named only where the DNA matches it firmly. Only some rows state a clone size, as once, few, many or a class for expanded clones.

clone size: -; J gene: TRBJ2-3; V gene: TRBV7-2; D gene: TRBD2; CDR3 DNA: TGTGCCAGCAGCGGGCGAGCACTAGCGGGAGGGCCAACAGATACGCAGTATTTT; CDR3 protein: CASSGRALAGGPTDTQYF
clone size: -; J gene: TRBJ2-4; V gene: TRBV5-8; D gene: -; CDR3 DNA: TGTGCCAGCAGCCCGCCTCCCGGCCGAGAGGCTTTAGCCAAAAACATTCAGTACTTC; CDR3 protein: CASSPPPGREALAKNIQYF
clone size: -; J gene: TRBJ1-6; V gene: TRBV7-9; D gene: -; CDR3 DNA: TGTGCCAGCAGCTTGCTACCAGGGAATTCACCCCTCCACTTT; CDR3 protein: CASSLLPGNSPLHF
clone size: -; J gene: TRBJ2-2; V gene: TRBV6-5; D gene: -; CDR3 DNA: TGTGCCAGCAGTCGACACGATTCCACCGGGGAGCTGTTTTTT; CDR3 protein: CASSRHDSTGELFF
clone size: -; J gene: TRBJ1-1; V gene: TRBV11-2; D gene: -; CDR3 DNA: TGTGCCAGCAGCTTTCGGGGGGGCTTTGACACTGAAGCTTTCTTT; CDR3 protein: CASSFRGGFDTEAFF
clone size: -; J gene: TRBJ1-2; V gene: TRBV11-2; D gene: TRBD1; CDR3 DNA: TGTGCCAGCAGCCACGGACAGGGGGGTTCCTATGGCTACACCTTC; CDR3 protein: CASSHGQGGSYGYTF
clone size: -; J gene: TRBJ2-2; V gene: TRBV5-1; D gene: -; CDR3 DNA: TGCGCCAGCAGCCTGACGAGGGACACCGGGGAGCTGTTTTTT; CDR3 protein: CASSLTRDTGELFF
clone size: few; J gene: TRBJ2-7; V gene: TRBV21-1; D gene: -; CDR3 DNA: TGTGCCAGCAGCACCATAGGGGTTACGGGAGGGTCTCTCGAGCAGTACTTC; CDR3 protein: CASSTIGVTGGSLEQYF
clone size: -; J gene: TRBJ1-2; V gene: TRBV18; D gene: TRBD1; CDR3 DNA: TGTGCCAGCTCTCGGGACAGGGGCCCATGGGGCTACACCTTC; CDR3 protein: CASSRDRGPWGYTF
clone size: medium-sized; J gene: TRBJ2-7; V gene: TRBV11-2; D gene: -; CDR3 DNA: TGTGCCAGCAGCCCAAAGGACAGACACTACGAGCAGTACTTC; CDR3 protein: CASSPKDRHYEQYF
clone size: few; J gene: TRBJ2-7; V gene: TRBV6-6; D gene: TRBD1; CDR3 DNA: TGTGCCAGCAGACAGGGGGCGGATTGGGAGCAGTACTTC; CDR3 protein: CASRQGADWEQYF
clone size: -; J gene: TRBJ2-7; V gene: TRBV11-1; D gene: -; CDR3 DNA: TGTGCCAGCAGCTTTACAGGATCCTACGAGCAGTACTTC; CDR3 protein: CASSFTGSYEQYF
clone size: -; J gene: TRBJ2-2; V gene: TRBV27; D gene: TRBD2; CDR3 DNA: TGTGCCAGCAGTTTGCTAGCGGGCTTGAACACCGGGGAGCTGTTTTTT; CDR3 protein: CASSLLAGLNTGELFF
clone size: -; J gene: TRBJ1-1; V gene: TRBV7-9; D gene: -; CDR3 DNA: TGTGCCAGCAGCTTATCGGGGAACACTGAAGCTTTCTTT; CDR3 protein: CASSLSGNTEAFF
clone size: -; J gene: TRBJ2-7; V gene: TRBV6-6; D gene: TRBD1; CDR3 DNA: TGTGCCAGCAGTTACTCGAAGTCCAGGGGGAAATACGAGCAGTACTTC; CDR3 protein: CASSYSKSRGKYEQYF
clone size: -; J gene: TRBJ1-5; V gene: TRBV5-5; D gene: TRBD1; CDR3 DNA: TGTGCCAGCACCTGGACAGGGGACAATCAGCCCCAGCATTTT; CDR3 protein: CASTWTGDNQPQHF
clone size: -; J gene: TRBJ2-2; V gene: TRBV11-2; D gene: -; CDR3 DNA: TGTGCCAGCAGCTTAAGAGATCTGTCACTGCGGGGCGGGGAGCTGTTTTTT; CDR3 protein: CASSLRDLSLRGGELFF
clone size: -; J gene: TRBJ1-2; V gene: TRBV2; D gene: TRBD1; CDR3 DNA: TGTGCCAGCAGTGTAACAGGGGGAGACAGGGGCTACACCTTC; CDR3 protein: CASSVTGGDRGYTF
clone size: few; J gene: TRBJ2-5; V gene: TRBV5-4; D gene: -; CDR3 DNA: TGTGCCAGCAGCTTGGATCCTGCGGGACCGGGGGAGACCCAGTACTTC; CDR3 protein: CASSLDPAGPGETQYF
clone size: -; J gene: TRBJ2-5; V gene: TRBV19; D gene: -; CDR3 DNA: TGTGCCAGTAGTGTGGACACCTTCCAAGAGACCCAGTACTTC; CDR3 protein: CASSVDTFQETQYF
clone size: -; J gene: TRBJ2-1; V gene: TRBV4-3; D gene: TRBD2; CDR3 DNA: TGCGCCAGCAGCCAAGATTACCCGCAAACTAGCGGGGGGTCGTACTCCTACAATGAGCAGTTCTTC; CDR3 protein: CASSQDYPQTSGGSYSYNEQFF
clone size: few; J gene: TRBJ1-6; V gene: TRBV27; D gene: -; CDR3 DNA: TGTGCCAGCAGTTTAACCTATTTAATTTCACCCCTCCACTTT; CDR3 protein: CASSLTYLISPLHF
clone size: -; J gene: TRBJ2-2; V gene: TRBV2; D gene: -; CDR3 DNA: TGTGCCAGCAATTCCGGGACTGCGAACACCGGGGAGCTGTTTTTT; CDR3 protein: CASNSGTANTGELFF
clone size: -; J gene: TRBJ2-1; V gene: TRBV5-6; D gene: TRBD2; CDR3 DNA: TGTGCCAGCAGCTTTAGCGGGGGAGCCTACAATGAGCAGTTCTTC; CDR3 protein: CASSFSGGAYNEQFF
clone size: once; J gene: TRBJ2-3; V gene: TRBV6-4; D gene: -; CDR3 DNA: TGTGCCAGCAGTGGGACACCCACAGATACGCAGTATTTT; CDR3 protein: CASSGTPTDTQYF
clone size: -; J gene: TRBJ1-2; V gene: TRBV28; D gene: -; CDR3 DNA: TGTGCCAGCAGTTTAGAGGCTAACTATGGCTACACCTTC; CDR3 protein: CASSLEANYGYTF
clone size: few; J gene: TRBJ1-1; V gene: TRBV9; D gene: -; CDR3 DNA: TGTGCCAGCAGCGTCCTTTCCGGTAGTGACACTGAAGCTTTCTTT; CDR3 protein: CASSVLSGSDTEAFF
clone size: -; J gene: TRBJ1-2; V gene: TRBV5-1; D gene: TRBD1; CDR3 DNA: TGCGCCAGCGGGGGTGGGATACCAACAGGGGACTATGGCTACACCTTC; CDR3 protein: CASGGGIPTGDYGYTF
clone size: -; J gene: TRBJ2-1; V gene: TRBV7-8; D gene: -; CDR3 DNA: TGTGCCAGCAGCTTTCGGCTAGCGTCGGACGAGCAGTTCTTC; CDR3 protein: CASSFRLASDEQFF
clone size: -; J gene: TRBJ2-7; V gene: TRBV4-2; D gene: -; CDR3 DNA: TGTGCCAGCAGCCAGACGGCGGGCCAGCTCTACGAGCAGTACTTC; CDR3 protein: CASSQTAGQLYEQYF
clone size: -; J gene: TRBJ2-3; V gene: TRBV5-1; D gene: -; CDR3 DNA: TGCGCCAGCAGTCAGGGAACCCAAGCAGATACGCAGTATTTT; CDR3 protein: CASSQGTQADTQYF
clone size: once; J gene: TRBJ2-1; V gene: TRBV7-2; D gene: -; CDR3 DNA: TGTGCCAGCAGCTCCGAGTCTAGGACTCCCCACAATGAGCAGTTCTTC; CDR3 protein: CASSSESRTPHNEQFF
clone size: -; J gene: TRBJ2-3; V gene: TRBV5-1; D gene: -; CDR3 DNA: TGCGCCAGCAGCTTGGGGCGGGAAACAGATACGCAGTATTTT; CDR3 protein: CASSLGRETDTQYF